This T cell receptor (beta chain) came from a study of cytomegalovirus exposure and HLA in healthy donors. Broader study findings: Specificity for CMV antigens was confirmed in vitro for a few of the CMV-associated chains. Accurate prediction of most subjects' HLA-A and HLA-B alleles from TCR beta sequences was reported. A later analysis linked a missense DCLRE1C variant to TCR beta V- and J-gene trimming.

PCR employed 60 Vbeta and 13 Jbeta primers. Produced via immunoSEQ multiplex PCR; TCRdb's table is partial and in-frame only. The data hold approximately 170,000 clones, with 75% observed a single time. Concerning this clone: The antigen is not known.

J was trimmed by 1 base and V by 6 bases; bases with no gene match: 5. Germline V CDR1 and CDR2: SGHVS, FNYEAQ. The CDR3 has 15 amino acids. Participants comprised healthy donors of bone marrow. Sequenced sample: PBMCs. This chain links TRBV7-6 with TRBJ1-1, with 10 bases lining up with TRBD1. The clonotype comes from a male donor in good health and CMV-seronegative. The DNA of the CDR3 is TGTGCCAGCAGGCCGGACAGGGGGGGGAACACTGAAGCTTTCTTT. It is translated as CASRPDRGGNTEAFF.